The rows below give T cell receptor beta chains drawn from one sample of a study of read filtering for tumor transcriptome and immune sequencing. One entry per CDR3 protein, called by TCRdb with MiXCR from the reads. The data show 20,000 or so distinct CDR3 sequences, roughly a fifth seen once. Specimen: a population of CD138-negative cells sorted from bone marrow. Receptors were obtained from a donor at least 40 years old with multiple myeloma. CDR3s include the opening cysteine and the closing phenylalanine or tryptophan. Each record gives: J gene, clone size, V gene, D gene, CDR3 DNA, CDR3 protein. The D gene is left open where the match is weak. Clone sizes are given selectively: once, few, many, or a class where the clone is expanded.

>TRBJ2-5|.|TRBV28|.
TGTGCCAGCAGGTCGACCACAAGGGAAGAGACCCAGTACTTC
CASRSTTREETQYF
>TRBJ2-5|.|TRBV25-1|.
TGTGCCAGCCGCCCTCCTTTGGGAGGGGGGGTGGAGACCCAGTACTTC
CASRPPLGGGVETQYF
>TRBJ2-4|few|TRBV18|.
TGTGCCAGCTCGACGCCTACGCTGCACGGAGCCAAAAACATTCAGTACTTC
CASSTPTLHGAKNIQYF
>TRBJ2-1|few|TRBV7-6|TRBD1
TGTGCCAGCAGCGGATCCGGGACAGGGATGAGAGGACTCAACAATGAGCAGTTCTTC
CASSGSGTGMRGLNNEQFF
>TRBJ2-1|few|TRBV7-3|.
TGTGCCAGCAGCTTAAGAGGGCATGAGCAGTTCTTC
CASSLRGHEQFF
>TRBJ2-1|.|TRBV7-8|.
TGTGCCAGCAGCTCGTGGAATAATGAGCAGTTCTTC
CASSSWNNEQFF
>TRBJ2-3|many|TRBV21-1|.
TGTGCCACCAGTAGCCTACGGCGAGACGACGACACAGATACGCAGTATTTT
CATSSLRRDDDTDTQYF
>TRBJ2-1|.|TRBV4-1|.
TGCGCTAGCAACCAGGCACCCTCTAGCAGCTCCTACAATGAGCAGTTCTTC
CASNQAPSSSSYNEQFF
>TRBJ2-1|medium-sized|TRBV7-9|.
TGTGCCAGCAGCCCGCTCGGTGAGCAGTTCTTC
CASSPLGEQFF
>TRBJ2-5|few|TRBV29-1|TRBD2
TGCAGCGTTCGACTAGCGGAGACCCAGTACTTC
CSVRLAETQYF
>TRBJ2-7|many|TRBV7-3|TRBD2
TGTGCCAGCAGCCTAGCGGGAGGGAACGAGCAGTACTTC
CASSLAGGNEQYF
>TRBJ2-2|many|TRBV9|.
TGTGCCAGCAGCGTAGTATTGGGCGGGGAGCTGTTTTTT
CASSVVLGGELFF
>TRBJ2-3|medium-sized|TRBV7-8|TRBD2
TGTGCCAGCAGCTTAGTAGCGGGAGAGGCTCCGGGTACGCAGTATTTT
CASSLVAGEAPGTQYF
>TRBJ1-1|once|TRBV29-1|.
TGCAGCGTCCCGGGACCCCGAGGAACTGAAGCTTTCTTT
CSVPGPRGTEAFF
>TRBJ2-5|few|TRBV11-2|.
TGTGCCAGCAGCTTAGATTCTTGGGTTGACACCTTCCAAGAGACCCAGTACTTC
CASSLDSWVDTFQETQYF
>TRBJ2-1|medium-sized|TRBV7-8|TRBD1
TGTGCCAGCAGCCCCCGCCGGGACAGGGACAATGAGCAGTTCTTC
CASSPRRDRDNEQFF
>TRBJ2-7|.|TRBV30|.
TGTGCCTGGGACCGCAGCGGCACCTACGAGCAGTACTTC
CAWDRSGTYEQYF
>TRBJ2-6|many|TRBV7-3|.
TGTGCCAGCAGCCGAGACTCTGGGGCCAACGTCCTGACTTTC
CASSRDSGANVLTF
>TRBJ2-3|many|TRBV20-1|TRBD2
TGCAGTGCCATAGGGGTAGCGGGAGGGCCAGATACGCAGTATTTT
CSAIGVAGGPDTQYF
>TRBJ2-1|.|TRBV7-3|TRBD1
TGTGCCAGCAGCCAACATGGGACAGGGGGCATCAATGAGCAGTTCTTC
CASSQHGTGGINEQFF
>TRBJ2-6|many|TRBV29-1|.
TGCAGCGTTGAAGATTTAGAGGACTCTGGGGCCAACGTCCTGACTTTC
CSVEDLEDSGANVLTF
>TRBJ1-1|many|TRBV6-6|.
TGTGCCAGCGGAAAAAGCGCGACAGCGAACACTGAAGCTTTCTTT
CASGKSATANTEAFF
>TRBJ1-5|few|TRBV29-1|.
TGCAGCGTTAAAGTAAGGGCCAATCAGCCCCAGCATTTT
CSVKVRANQPQHF
>TRBJ2-3|medium-sized|TRBV28|.
TGTGCCAGCGGGTCCGTTTCGACCCGGCAGACAGATACGCAGTATTTT
CASGSVSTRQTDTQYF
>TRBJ2-2|many|TRBV5-1|TRBD1
TGCGCCAGCCGGGGGCAGGGGGCCTCCGGGGAGCTGTTTTTT
CASRGQGASGELFF
>TRBJ2-5|many|TRBV10-3|TRBD2
TGTGCCATCATGGGTAGACTAGCGGGAGGTCAAGAGACCCAGTACTTC
CAIMGRLAGGQETQYF
>TRBJ2-6|many|TRBV6-2/TRBV6-3|.
TGTGCCAGCAGTTACTACCCCGGGCCTAGCTCTGGGGCCAACGTCCTGACTTTC
CASSYYPGPSSGANVLTF
>TRBJ2-7|few|TRBV2|.
TGTGCCAGCAGTAAAGTACAGGGTGGAAAAGAGCAGTACTTC
CASSKVQGGKEQYF
>TRBJ2-6|many|TRBV7-2|.
TGTGCCAGCAGCCAACCGGTCTCTGGGGCCAACGTCCTGACTTTC
CASSQPVSGANVLTF
>TRBJ1-1|.|TRBV20-1|.
TGCAGTGCTAGAGAAGGACCCGGGTGGTTCTTGGCTGAAGCTTTCTTT
CSAREGPGWFLAEAFF
>TRBJ2-3|medium-sized|TRBV4-2|.
TGTGCCAGCAGCACAGATACGCAGTATTTT
CASSTDTQYF
>TRBJ2-3|.|TRBV19|TRBD2
TGTGCCAGTGAGATGAGCGGGACTAGCACAGATACGCAGTATTTT
CASEMSGTSTDTQYF
>TRBJ2-1|few|TRBV19|TRBD2
TGTGCCAGCAACCGCCTAGCGGACCGGGGGTATGAGCAGTTCTTC
CASNRLADRGYEQFF
>TRBJ1-5|.|TRBV27|.
TGTGCCAGCGCCCGATTGGGTTTTAGCAATCAGCCCCAGCATTTT
CASARLGFSNQPQHF
>TRBJ2-3|many|TRBV28|.
TGTGCCAGCAGTAGGTACACAGATACGCAGTATTTT
CASSRYTDTQYF
>TRBJ2-3|many|TRBV6-2/TRBV6-3|.
TGTGCCAGCAGTTACTTTCGGATGACGCAGTATTTT
CASSYFRMTQYF
>TRBJ2-3|few|TRBV5-1|.
TGCGCCAGCAGTCTCGGCGTGAACACAGATACGCAGTATTTT
CASSLGVNTDTQYF
>TRBJ1-4|hyperexpanded|TRBV11-1|.
TGTGCCAGCAGCTTCGACAGCCTAAATGAAAAACTGTTTTTT
CASSFDSLNEKLFF
>TRBJ1-1|medium-sized|TRBV7-2|.
TGTGCCAGCAGCTTAACGGGAGTGAACACTGAAGCTTTCTTT
CASSLTGVNTEAFF
>TRBJ2-7|.|TRBV19|.
TGTGCCAGTAGTAAGGATACAGGGACCTACGAGCAGTACTTC
CASSKDTGTYEQYF
>TRBJ2-1|medium-sized|TRBV27|.
TGTGCCAGCAGTTTTCGGGACCTCAATGAGCAGTTCTTC
CASSFRDLNEQFF
>TRBJ1-5|.|TRBV28|.
TGTGCCAGCAGTCTCGGGTCGTTCGCCACGATCTCCAATCAGCCCCAGCATTTT
CASSLGSFATISNQPQHF
>TRBJ2-1|many|TRBV28|.
TGTGCCAGCGTCCGTAGCCCGGGCGAGCAGTTCTTC
CASVRSPGEQFF
>TRBJ2-1|many|TRBV2|TRBD1
TGTGCCAGCAGGACAGGGGGTTCCTACAATGAGCAGTTCTTC
CASRTGGSYNEQFF
>TRBJ2-7|.|TRBV7-2|.
TGTGCCAGCAGCTTAAGTTCGTACGAGCAGTACTTC
CASSLSSYEQYF
>TRBJ1-2|many|TRBV7-9|.
TGTGCCAGCAGCTTAGGCCGGGACAAGCTCTATGGCTACACCTTC
CASSLGRDKLYGYTF
>TRBJ2-3|many|TRBV20-1|.
TGCAGTGCTGGCACGGGACCCGGAAATACGCAGTATTTT
CSAGTGPGNTQYF
>TRBJ2-6|.|TRBV29-1|TRBD1
TGCAGCGTGAGGGACAGCTCTGGGGCCAACGTCCTGACTTTC
CSVRDSSGANVLTF
>TRBJ2-7|few|TRBV7-2|TRBD2
TGTGCCAGCAGCTTAGGTAGCGGGAGGAGGTACGAGCAGTACTTC
CASSLGSGRRYEQYF
>TRBJ2-3|many|TRBV7-6|TRBD2
TGTGCCAGCAGCTGGACTAGCGGGAGTGTAGATACGCAGTATTTT
CASSWTSGSVDTQYF
>TRBJ2-1|medium-sized|TRBV30|.
TGTGCCTGGAGTGTAGCGGCAACCGACAAGGCCGATGAGCAGTTCTTC
CAWSVAATDKADEQFF
>TRBJ1-1|once|TRBV20-1|.
TGCAGTGCCCGAGGCCAGGGGCCGGGCACTGAAGCTTTCTTT
CSARGQGPGTEAFF
>TRBJ2-1|.|TRBV28|TRBD2
TGTGCCAGCAGCTTAGCTGGAGCGGGGTACAATGAGCAGTTCTTC
CASSLAGAGYNEQFF
>TRBJ1-1|many|TRBV5-1|.
TGCGCCAGCAGCTTGGAGGGCACTGAAGCTTTCTTT
CASSLEGTEAFF
>TRBJ2-7|many|TRBV20-1|.
TGCAGTGCTGAACTTCTGAGGAGGGGTCGGGGCGAGCAGTACTTC
CSAELLRRGRGEQYF